This passage covers 5 T cell receptor beta chains from one sample sequenced in a study of T cell repertoires in cytomegalovirus infection. TCRdb used MiXCR to reprocess the reads, holding one entry per CDR3 protein. The repertoire consists of roughly 320,000 distinct CDR3 sequences, with approximately 10% occurring once and the leading ten covering about 2.3%. The source material was PBMCs. These receptor sequences come from a human donor in good health (CMV status not recorded). Some clones in this sample may be carry-over from other donors' samples.

This clonotype was seen many times. J is TRBJ2-3 and V is TRBV20-1; D is undetermined. The V end lost 8 bases, the J end lost 1 base, and 7 bases lay between the germline ends. This CDR3 spans 11 amino acids. Germline values: CDR1 DFQATT, CDR2 SNEGSKA (reference sequence). CDR3 sequence: CSYIRTDTQYF. Here the CDR3 DNA reads TGCAGTTACATCCGCACAGATACGCAGTATTTT.

This clonotype has just a few counts. The V and J genes are TRBV20-1 and TRBJ1-1, with D maybe TRBD1 (5 bases). V lost 0 bases and J lost 2, with 13 bases in between. The CDR3 runs 15 residues. CDR1 and CDR2 from the germline V gene are DFQATT and SNEGSKA (reference sequence). The CDR3 reads CSAREDFRDNTEAFF. For the CDR3, the DNA is TGCAGTGCTAGAGAAGATTTCAGGGACAACACTGAAGCTTTCTTT.

There are many counts of this clonotype. The chain is built from TRBV14 and TRBJ1-6; D not resolved. This CDR3 is 18 amino acids long. V lost 4 bases, J lost 0 bases, and 16 bases lay in between. Germline loops: CDR1 SGHDN, CDR2 FVKESK. CDR3 amino acids: CASSRGKVQSSYNSPLHF. As DNA, the CDR3 is TGTGCCAGCAGCCGTGGAAAGGTTCAGAGCTCCTATAATTCACCCCTCCACTTT.

This clonotype occurred many times. One end of the junction is discordant with germline, which a read error may explain. This chain uses TRBV6-1 with TRBJ1-4; no firm D call. Germline V gives CDR1 MNHNS, CDR2 SASEGT. The CDR3 is 14 residues long. DNA of the CDR3: TGTGCCAGCAGAGAAGACGGTTCCAATGAAAAACTGTTTTTT. Amino acid sequence: CASREDGSNEKLFF.

There are many counts of this clonotype. This chain uses TRBV5-1 with TRBJ1-5; TRBD1 agrees at 8 bases. J was trimmed by 2 bases and V by 4 bases; bases with no gene match: 8. The germline CDR1 and CDR2 sequences are SGHRS and YFSETQ. This CDR3 region has 16 residues. CDR3 region: CASSLTGGKGNQPQHF. The CDR3 DNA reads TGCGCCAGCAGCCTTACAGGGGGTAAGGGCAATCAGCCCCAGCATTTT.